What follows are 11 T cell receptor beta chains derived from one specimen sequenced in a study of T-cell memory formation after mild COVID-19. In TCRdb, the 5' RACE reads were re-called with MiXCR into one record per CDR3 protein. The profile covers fewer than 400,000 distinct CDR3 sequences, with around 13% appearing a single time and around a fifth taken by the ten largest. Material for sequencing was PBMCs or a T cell subset sorted from them (not recorded which). The receptor source for this set is a man between 18 and 29 years old who had mild COVID-19 (a few samples of this study predate the infection). Cell type and time point are not known.

This clonotype appeared many times. The V gene is TRBV6-4, the J gene TRBJ2-3, with TRBD2 matching over 13 bases. Germline V lookup: CDR1 MRHNA, CDR2 SNTAGT. This CDR3 has 16 amino acids. V lost 3 bases to trimming and J lost 1 base; unmatched junction nucleotides: 1. The CDR3: CASSEGTSGGTDTQYF. The CDR3 region has the DNA TGTGCCAGCAGTGAGGGGACTAGCGGGGGCACAGATACGCAGTATTTT.

The J gene is TRBJ2-7, the V gene TRBV10-3, with D maybe TRBD2 (7 bases). Germline CDR1 is ENHRY and CDR2 is SYGVKD. The CDR3 sequence is 13 residues long. V shed 11 bases and J shed 3 bases, with 17 bases lying between them. The CDR3 DNA reads TGTGCCCACAGGGAGGGGGTTGACTACGAGCAGTACTTC. This encodes CAHREGVDYEQYF.

The rearrangement uses TRBV30 and TRBJ1-1; no clear D gene. V lost 2 bases and J 3 bases, leaving 13 bases between the germline ends. CDR3 size: 14 residues. Germline V gives CDR1 GTSNPN, CDR2 SVGIG (reference sequence). The CDR3 protein is CAWSRVEGHTEAFF. The DNA for the CDR3 is TGTGCCTGGAGTCGTGTGGAGGGTCACACTGAAGCTTTCTTT.

This clonotype was seen a handful of times. CDR3 nucleotide sequence: TGCAGTGCTAGACCAAAAGCCAGGGAGCAGTTCTTC. Its translation: CSARPKAREQFF. The chain recombines TRBV20-1 with TRBJ2-1; D unclear. Per the germline V gene, CDR1 is DFQATT and CDR2 is SNEGSKA (reference sequence). V was clipped by 2 bases and J by 10 bases, with 12 bases between them. The CDR3 totals 12 residues.

The V call is TRBV18, the J call TRBJ1-1; D is ambiguous. In germline, CDR1 is KGHSH, CDR2 LQKENI. The CDR3 is 15 residues long. Trimming shortened V by 5 bases and J by 6 bases, and 19 bases separated the two germline ends. CDR3 protein: CASSSIQERTPEAFF. The DNA of the CDR3 is TGTGCCAGCTCATCAATCCAGGAACGGACGCCTGAAGCTTTCTTT.

This clonotype was seen a few times. The V and J genes are TRBV12-3 or TRBV12-4 and TRBJ2-7; TRBD1 is a possible D gene (6 bases). Trimming cost V 8 bases and J 7 bases, with 15 bases left between them. CDR3 length: 12 amino acids. CDR3 in DNA: TGTGCCAGCGAGACAGGTTCGGGTGAGCAGTACTTC. It codes for CASETGSGEQYF.

This clonotype came up a few times. The chain recombines TRBV6-2 or TRBV6-3 with TRBJ2-1; D may match TRBD1 or TRBD2 (5 bases each). The germline V gene encodes CDR1 MNHEY and CDR2 SVGEGT. The ends were cut back, 2 bases at V and 7 bases at J, with 12 bases in the middle. CDR3 length equals 14 residues. The CDR3: CASSYGTALNEQFF. The CDR3 DNA reads as TGTGCCAGCAGTTACGGGACGGCCCTAAATGAGCAGTTCTTC.

This clonotype was detected only a few times. The V gene is TRBV9, the J gene TRBJ1-6; D possibly corresponds to TRBD1 (6 bases). The length of the CDR3 is 15 residues. Per germline, CDR1 SGDLS and CDR2 YYNGEE. V shed 3 bases and J shed 8 bases, with 15 bases lying between them. The CDR3, as DNA: TGTGCCAGCAGCGCTTGGGGGCTCTCGGATTCACCCCTCCACTTT. It is translated as CASSAWGLSDSPLHF.

This clonotype appeared a few times. The chain employs TRBV27 and TRBJ2-7; D may be TRBD1 or TRBD2 (5 bases each). The germline CDR1 and CDR2 sequences are MNHEY and SMNVEV (reference sequence). The CDR3 sequence is 13 residues long. Trimming stripped 4 bases from V and 10 bases from J, with 17 bases between. The CDR3 sequence is CASSWGRQFVQYV. The DNA of the CDR3 is TGTGCCAGCAGTTGGGGGAGACAGTTTGTACAGTACGTC.

This clonotype turned up a few times. The chain combines TRBV5-4 with TRBJ1-1, with D unclear. Trimming left V 4 bases short and J 5 bases short, with 9 bases between. Germline V gives CDR1 SGHNT, CDR2 YYREEE (reference sequence). This CDR3 spans 12 amino acids. The CDR3 region has the DNA TGTGCCAGCAGCCGCACGGGAACTGAAGCTTTCTTT. It yields the protein CASSRTGTEAFF. The complete variable domain, with remaining parts taken from reference TRBV5-4 and TRBJ1-1, reads ETGVTQSPTHLIKTRGQQVTLRCSSQSGHNTVSWYQQALGQGPQFIFQYYREEENGRGNFPPRFSGLQFPNYSSELNVNALELDDSALYLCASSRTGTEAFFGQGTRLTVV.

CDR3 loop: CASSVDPGSGGVPDTQYF. The CDR3, as DNA: TGTGCCAGCAGCGTAGACCCCGGGAGCGGGGGGGTACCAGATACGCAGTATTTT. This chain uses TRBV9 with TRBJ2-3; 10 bases fit TRBD2. V lost 0 bases, J lost 4 bases, and 11 bases stayed unmatched. The germline gives CDR1 SGDLS, CDR2 YYNGEE. This CDR3 spans 18 amino acids.